One T cell receptor beta chain is described in this entry. The sample originates from a study of cytomegalovirus exposure and HLA in healthy donors. The PCR employed 60 Vbeta primers together with 13 Jbeta primers. The method was immunoSEQ multiplex PCR; TCRdb's version includes in-frame clones alone and lacks a portion of them. Of about 120,000 clones in the sample, around 81% were seen once. Germline V gene sequence: CDR1 SEHNR, CDR2 FQNEAQ (reference sequence). This CDR3 comprises 12 residues. Trimming took 2 bases from V and 9 from J; bases not matched to a gene: 4. This TCR was sampled from a woman in her 30s in good health and CMV-seronegative. The rearrangement uses TRBV7-9 and TRBJ2-7; TRBD1 aligns across 7 bases. The specimen sequenced was PBMCs. The CDR3 here is CASSLRDSRQYF. CDR3 coding DNA: TGTGCCAGCAGCTTACGGGACAGTCGGCAGTACTTC.